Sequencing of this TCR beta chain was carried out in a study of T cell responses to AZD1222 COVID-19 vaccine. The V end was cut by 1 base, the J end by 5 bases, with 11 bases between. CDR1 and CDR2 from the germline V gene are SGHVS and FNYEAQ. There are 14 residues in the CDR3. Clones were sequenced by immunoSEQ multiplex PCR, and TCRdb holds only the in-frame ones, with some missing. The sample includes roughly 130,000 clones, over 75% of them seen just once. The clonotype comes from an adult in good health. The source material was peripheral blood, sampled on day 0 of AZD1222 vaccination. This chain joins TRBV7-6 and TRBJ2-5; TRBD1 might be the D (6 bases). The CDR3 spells CASSLVAGVETQYF. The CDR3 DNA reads TGTGCCAGCAGCTTAGTTGCAGGGGTGGAGACCCAGTACTTC.